This T cell receptor beta chain derives from a study of blood T cell repertoires in COVID-19 (dated by TCRdb to the early 2020s). Turning to the overall study: The collaborator samples originated in the United States, Italy and Spain and spanned the acute and convalescent phases of COVID-19. The material from the prospective study consisted of cDNA or gDNA derived from T cells, B-cell-depleted T cells, or PBMCs. Subjects who had been exposed to COVID-19, were actively infected with it, or had recovered from it provided the deeply sampled blood TCRbeta repertoires that made up the dataset. The repertoires were released in a freely available public database meant as a resource for research on the immune response to SARS-CoV-2. Samples were obtained from the ongoing ImmuneRACE study (first 160 participants) and from over 1,000 subjects provided by 6 global collaborators. Sample metadata almost always included a de-identified subject ID, COVID-19 status, age in years and sex. Where HLA class I and class II types were available, the types were taken from metadata supplied by the sample provider, not from assay-based typing.

This clone was observed a handful of times. Its antigen is unknown. No base quality values were provided; no much bigger clone lies one nucleotide off. Broad study findings and their caveats: How much clinical and demographic metadata was included differed by source and by participant, and the metadata was provided uncurated.

The immunoSEQ Assay, a bias-controlled multiplex PCR, was used to amplify TCRbeta CDR3 regions from genomic DNA. In the authors' own workflow: Nucleated cell counts per sample were estimated from amplification of reference gene primers within the assay. Sequence reads were collapsed and filtered to measure the absolute abundance of every unique TCRbeta CDR3 rearrangement. Productive Simpson clonality was computed per sample as the square root of Simpson's diversity index over productive rearrangements. Sourced from immuneACCESS, this table was stored by TCRdb with only in-frame sequences that have V and J called. A share of the clones is absent; for the studies checked, an unresolved V gene accounts for under half, and the remainder has no known explanation. V, J and clone size were drawn from that table, and D and trimming were deduced from the DNA. For this sample the table gives 60,000 to 75,000 clones, of which roughly 80% were detected only once. In total, the top ten clones hold roughly an eighth of the sample.

The germline V gene (reference sequence) provides CDR1 SGHKS and CDR2 YYEKEE. The trim is 0 bases for V and 3 bases for J, with a gap of 13 bases between the germline ends. The CDR3 runs 15 residues from the cysteine to the phenylalanine. CDR3 DNA is the only sequence kept; it has 45 bases, read in frame from the first base. Collaborating institutions collected whole blood in K2EDTA tubes following their own protocols. Collaborator samples were shipped for TCRbeta analysis as frozen whole blood, isolated PBMCs, or DNA extracted from either sample type. This TCR was sampled from a human donor in a cohort sampled during active COVID-19. The V gene is TRBV5-5 and the J gene is TRBJ2-7; TRBD1 is possibly the D segment (5 matching bases). Sequenced input: peripheral blood. The nucleotide sequence is TGTGCCAGCAGCTTGGGTGTCAGGGAAGGCTACGAGCAGTACTTC. Its protein product is CASSLGVREGYEQYF.